This paragraph covers one T cell receptor beta chain sequence. The CDR3 loop spans 13 amino acids. The germline V gene has CDR1 MDHEN and CDR2 SYDVKM. V was shortened by 5 bases and J by 16 bases, with 18 bases between the two germline ends. These data belong to a study of blood T cell repertoires in COVID-19. Study information: Samples came from the United States, Italy and Spain, spanning acute and convalescent COVID-19. T cells, B-cell-depleted T cells, or PBMCs supplied cDNA or gDNA.

Profiled with immunoSEQ multiplex PCR; TCRdb holds only in-frame clones, not every one. The sample holds under 200,000 clones, about 88% seen once. Seattle patients were enrolled while actively infected and followed longitudinally. The receptor was isolated from a man aged 55-75 years with COVID-19, enrolled during active disease. Sequenced input: peripheral blood. The rearrangement links TRBV28 to TRBJ1-6, with a weak D call TRBD1 (6 bases). The CDR3: CASSNVQQGKLHF. CDR3 in DNA: TGTGCCAGCAGTAACGTACAACAGGGCAAACTCCACTTT.